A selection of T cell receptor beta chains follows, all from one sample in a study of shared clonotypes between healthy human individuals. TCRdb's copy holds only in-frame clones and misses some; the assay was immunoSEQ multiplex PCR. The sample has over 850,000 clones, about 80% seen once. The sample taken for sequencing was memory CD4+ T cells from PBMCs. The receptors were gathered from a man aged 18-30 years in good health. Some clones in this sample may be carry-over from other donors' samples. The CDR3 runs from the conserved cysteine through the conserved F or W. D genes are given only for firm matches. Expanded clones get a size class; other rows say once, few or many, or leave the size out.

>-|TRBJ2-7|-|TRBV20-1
TGCAGTGCCGCCAATGGCTACGAGCAGTACTTC
CSAANGYEQYF
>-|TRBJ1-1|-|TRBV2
TGTGCCAGCAGTGAAGCGGCAGCGGGACTGGGTCTCTTT
CASSEAAAGLGLF
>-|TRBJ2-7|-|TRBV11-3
TGTGCCAGCATGGGCGGGGTCGGGTACGAGCAGTACTTC
CASMGGVGYEQYF
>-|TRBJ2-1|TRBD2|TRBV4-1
TGCGCCAGCAGCCAGTACAGCGGGAGGACCAGCTCCTACAATGAGCAGTTCTTC
CASSQYSGRTSSYNEQFF
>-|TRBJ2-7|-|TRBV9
TGTGCCAGCAGCGCCTCCCCTGGGGGGGAGCAGTACTTC
CASSASPGGEQYF
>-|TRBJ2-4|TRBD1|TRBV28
TGTGCCAGCAGTTTGGGCTCAGGGGGCGCGTCGGCCAAAAACATTCAGTACTTC
CASSLGSGGASAKNIQYF
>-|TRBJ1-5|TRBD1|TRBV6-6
TGTGCCAGCAGTTCGAACAGGGGGCGACAGCCCCAGCATTTT
CASSSNRGRQPQHF
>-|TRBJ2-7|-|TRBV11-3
TGTGCCAGCAGCTTAGGTGCGAACTCCTACGAGCAGTACTTC
CASSLGANSYEQYF
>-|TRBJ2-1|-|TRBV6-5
TGTGCCAGCAGTTACAACCGACAGTCCAATGAGCAGTTCTTC
CASSYNRQSNEQFF
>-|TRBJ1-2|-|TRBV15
TGTGCCACCAGCCAGGGATCGGATGGCTACACCTTC
CATSQGSDGYTF
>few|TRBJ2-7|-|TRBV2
TGTGCCAGCACTGGGACATATGCCTACGAGCAGTACTTC
CASTGTYAYEQYF
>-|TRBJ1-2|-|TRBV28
TGTGCCAGCAGTTTAGAAAGCGGTAGGGGCTACACCTTC
CASSLESGRGYTF
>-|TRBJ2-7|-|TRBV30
TGTGCCTGGAGCATCCAGGGGAGGTACGAGCAGTACTTC
CAWSIQGRYEQYF
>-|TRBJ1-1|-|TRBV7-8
TGTGCCAGCAGCCTGAGTTGGGGGAACACTGAAGCTTTCTTT
CASSLSWGNTEAFF
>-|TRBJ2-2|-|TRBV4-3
TGCGCCAGCAGCCCCCGACCGAGGGAGCTGTTTTTT
CASSPRPRELFF
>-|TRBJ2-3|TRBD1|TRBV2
TGTGCCAGCAGCGGAGGGACAGGGGGCGCAGATACGCAGTATTTT
CASSGGTGGADTQYF
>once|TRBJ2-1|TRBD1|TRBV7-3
TGTGCCAGCAGCTTCCGAGGGACAGGGGTCAATGAGCAGTTCTTC
CASSFRGTGVNEQFF
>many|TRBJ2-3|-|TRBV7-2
TGTGCCAGCAGCTCGAGGGTGGGGGGCACAGATACGCAGTATTTT
CASSSRVGGTDTQYF
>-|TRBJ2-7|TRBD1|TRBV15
TGTGCCACCAGCAGAGTGGGGACAGGGGGGCAGTACTTC
CATSRVGTGGQYF
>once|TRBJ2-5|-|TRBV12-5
TGTGCTAGTGGCCGGCCGGGGGAGACCCAGTACTTC
CASGRPGETQYF
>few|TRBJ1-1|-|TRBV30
TGTGCCTGGGGCAGGGGAGGGAACACTGAAGCTTTCTTT
CAWGRGGNTEAFF
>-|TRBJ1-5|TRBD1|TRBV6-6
TGTGCCAGCCAAGGCCCAGGGGGCCAGCCCCAGCATTTT
CASQGPGGQPQHF
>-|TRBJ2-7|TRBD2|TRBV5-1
TGCGCCAGCAGCCACGGGACTAGCGGTCTCTACGAGCAGTACTTC
CASSHGTSGLYEQYF
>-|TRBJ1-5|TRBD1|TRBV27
TGTGCCAGCAGATACAGGGACAGCTCGCAGCCCCAGCATTTT
CASRYRDSSQPQHF
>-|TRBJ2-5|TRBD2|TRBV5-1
TGCGCCAGCAGGACGGGACTAGCTAGCGAGACCCAGTACTTC
CASRTGLASETQYF
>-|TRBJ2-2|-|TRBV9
TGTGCCAGCAGCGTAGTAGAAAACGGGGAGCTGTTTTTT
CASSVVENGELFF
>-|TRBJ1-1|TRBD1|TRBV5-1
TGCGCCAGCAGCTTCGAGGGACAGGGTTACACTGAAGCTTTCTTT
CASSFEGQGYTEAFF
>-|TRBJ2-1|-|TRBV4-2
TGTGCCAGCAGCCCCCCCCTGGCAGGTGCTGAGCAGTTCTTC
CASSPPLAGAEQFF
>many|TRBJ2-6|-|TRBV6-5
TGTGCCAGCAGTTTCCGGGTGAGCTCTGGGGCCAACGTCCTGACTTTC
CASSFRVSSGANVLTF
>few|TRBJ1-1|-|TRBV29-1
TGCAGCGTTGATCGGGGAGAAGCTGAAGCTTTCTTT
CSVDRGEAEAFF
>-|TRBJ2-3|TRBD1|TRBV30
TGTGCCTGGAGTTCAGGGGGCAGTTTATCAGATACGCAGTATTTT
CAWSSGGSLSDTQYF
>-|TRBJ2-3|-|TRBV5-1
TGCGCCAGCAGCTTGACAACGGGGAGCACAGATACGCAGTATTTT
CASSLTTGSTDTQYF
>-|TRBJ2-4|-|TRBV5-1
TGCGCCAGCAGCTTGTTCGCAAGCGGGAACATTCAGTACTTC
CASSLFASGNIQYF
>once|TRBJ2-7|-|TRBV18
TGTGCCAGCTCACCACGACCCGACTACGAGCAGTACTTC
CASSPRPDYEQYF
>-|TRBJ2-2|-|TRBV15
TGTGCCACCAGCAGAGATCGAGGATCCACCGGGGAGCTGTTTTTT
CATSRDRGSTGELFF
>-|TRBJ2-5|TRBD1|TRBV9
TGTGCCAGCAGCGTAGGGGCCGGGACAGGGTATCCAGAGACCCAGTACTTC
CASSVGAGTGYPETQYF
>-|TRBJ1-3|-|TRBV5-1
TGCGCCAGCAGCTTATTGGACGGAGCTCCTGGAAACACCATATATTTT
CASSLLDGAPGNTIYF
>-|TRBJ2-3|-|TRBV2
TGTGCCAGCAATTTGCCAGATACGCAGTATTTT
CASNLPDTQYF
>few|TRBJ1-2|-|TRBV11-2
TGTGCCAGCAGCTTAGTAGGGGGGGCTGGCTACACCTTC
CASSLVGGAGYTF
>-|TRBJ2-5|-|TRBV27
TGTGCCAGCAGTTTATCGGGGCGGCACCCTCAAGAGACCCAGTACTTC
CASSLSGRHPQETQYF
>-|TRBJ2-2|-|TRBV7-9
TGTGCCAGCAGCGTACAGGATCGGGGCACCGGGGAGCTGTTTTTT
CASSVQDRGTGELFF
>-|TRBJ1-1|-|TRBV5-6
TGTGCCAGCAGCCAGGACAGAGCAAACACTGAAGCTTTCTTT
CASSQDRANTEAFF
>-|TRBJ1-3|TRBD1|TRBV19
TGTGCCAGTAGCGCGACAGGGGTCTCTGGAAACACCATATATTTT
CASSATGVSGNTIYF
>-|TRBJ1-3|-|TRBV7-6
TGTGCCAGCAGCGCAGCGAGCTCTGGAAACACCATATATTTT
CASSAASSGNTIYF
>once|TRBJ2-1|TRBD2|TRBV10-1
TGCGCCAGCAGTGAGGGGACTAGCGGGAGGGAACGGTTCTTC
CASSEGTSGRERFF
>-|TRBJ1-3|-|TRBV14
TGTGCCAGCAGCCAAGTAGGGTCGGGAAACACCATATATTTT
CASSQVGSGNTIYF
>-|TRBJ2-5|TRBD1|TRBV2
TGTGCCAGGGGACAGGGTCGGGAAGAGACCCAGTACTTC
CARGQGREETQYF
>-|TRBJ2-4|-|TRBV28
TGTGCCAGCAGTTTAGGTGGGGCTAAAAACATTCAGTACTTC
CASSLGGAKNIQYF
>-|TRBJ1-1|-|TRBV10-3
TGTGCCATCAGTGAGGTAGCGGTGAACACTGAAGCTTTCTTT
CAISEVAVNTEAFF
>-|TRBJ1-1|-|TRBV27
TGTGCCAGCAGCCCCCATAATAGGATGGGAAACACTGAAGCTTTCTTT
CASSPHNRMGNTEAFF
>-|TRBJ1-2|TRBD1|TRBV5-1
TGCGCCAGCAGCTTGGGGGACAGCTATGGCTACACCTTC
CASSLGDSYGYTF
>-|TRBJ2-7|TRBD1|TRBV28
TGTGCCAGCAGTTTTTGGGGACAGGCAACCTACTACGAGCAGTACTTC
CASSFWGQATYYEQYF
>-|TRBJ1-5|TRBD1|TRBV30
TGTGCCTGGGGCCCGGGACAGGGGAGCAATCAGCCCCAGCATTTT
CAWGPGQGSNQPQHF
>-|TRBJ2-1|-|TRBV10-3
TGTGCCATCAGTGAGTCGATATTCGGACTCAACGCCTACAATGAGCAGTTCTTC
CAISESIFGLNAYNEQFF
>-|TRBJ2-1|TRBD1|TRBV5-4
TGTGCCAGCAGCATATGGCAGGGGGCGAGCAATGAGCAGTTCTTC
CASSIWQGASNEQFF
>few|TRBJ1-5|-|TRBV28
TGTGCCAGCAGCTTAGGGGCAGCAAAGCCTCAGCCCCAGCATTTT
CASSLGAAKPQPQHF
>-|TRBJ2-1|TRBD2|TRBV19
TGTGCCACCCGACCCGGGACTAGCGGGAGGCTGTACAATGAGCAGTTCTTC
CATRPGTSGRLYNEQFF
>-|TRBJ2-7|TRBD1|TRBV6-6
TGTGCCAGCAGCTTCAGCCGGGACAGAAAGAACGAGCAGTACTTC
CASSFSRDRKNEQYF
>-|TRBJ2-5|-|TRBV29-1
TGCGGAGGGGGGCAAGAGACCCAGTACTTC
CGGGQETQYF